Below are 13 T cell receptor beta chains sequenced from a single sample in a study of blood T cell repertoires in COVID-19 (dated by TCRdb to the early 2020s). The library was obtained by the immunoSEQ multiplex PCR assay. The table comes from immuneACCESS by way of TCRdb, which keeps in-frame sequences with V and J called. Part of the clones is missing from these tables; in studies checked, under half for an unresolved V gene and the rest for unknown reasons. Across this sample there are some 150,000 clones, with roughly 90% seen only once. Jointly, the top ten make up roughly 4% of the sample. Material: peripheral blood. Receptors were obtained from a woman aged 55-70 years with active or convalescent COVID-19.

The chain couples TRBV19 to TRBJ2-5; D is ambiguous. Per germline, CDR1 LNHDA and CDR2 SQIVND (reference sequence). V lost 5 bases and J lost 4, with 11 bases in between. The CDR3 loop spans 13 amino acids. The CDR3 sequence is CASSVQSRETQYF. For the CDR3, the DNA is TGTGCCAGTAGTGTCCAGTCCAGAGAGACCCAGTACTTC.

The chain recombines TRBV5-1 with TRBJ1-1; TRBD1 matches at 11 bases. Germline values: CDR1 SGHRS, CDR2 YFSETQ. V shed 4 bases and J 4 bases; nucleotides not matched to a gene: 3. CDR3 length equals 14 residues. CDR3 sequence (DNA): TGCGCCAGCAGCGAGGGGACAGGGGGCACTGAAGCTTTCTTT. It translates to CASSEGTGGTEAFF.

The chain carries TRBV10-3 and TRBJ2-7; D unclear. The V and J ends lost 6 bases and 4 bases respectively, with 7 bases between them. Looked up from germline, CDR1 is ENHRY and CDR2 is SYGVKD. The CDR3 has 11 residues. The CDR3 protein is CAISTDYEQYF. CDR3 nucleotide sequence: TGTGCCATCAGCACAGATTACGAGCAGTACTTC.

The genes are TRBV30 and TRBJ1-1; D might be TRBD1 (6 bases). The CDR3 length is 13 residues. Trimming took off 4 bases at V and 4 bases at J, with 13 bases between the two ends. Germline CDR1 and CDR2: GTSNPN and SVGIG (reference sequence). Written as DNA, the CDR3 is TGTGCCTGGACTCTGGGGGGGCGCACTGAAGCTTTCTTT. It specifies CAWTLGGRTEAFF.

The chain links TRBV6-5 to TRBJ2-5, with 7 nucleotides matching TRBD2. The CDR3 contains 14 residues. Germline V gene lookup returns CDR1 MNHEY and CDR2 SVGAGI. J gave up 5 bases and V 0 bases, and 3 bases lay outside the gene matches. DNA of the CDR3: TGTGCCAGCAGTTACTCAGGGAGGGTGGAGACCCAGTACTTC. Amino acids: CASSYSGRVETQYF.

This clone has more than one count but fewer than ten. This CDR3 is also generated by other DNA sequences in the sample. CDR3 nucleotides: TGCAGCGTTGAAGAAGGCGAGGGATCTGGAAACACCATATATTTT. Translation: CSVEEGEGSGNTIYF. The V and J genes are TRBV29-1 and TRBJ1-3, with D unresolved. Germline CDR1 SQVTM, CDR2 ANQGSEA. The CDR3 is 15 residues long. Trimming cost V 0 bases and J 1 base, with 10 bases left between them.

Concerning this clone: An end of the junction does not agree with germline; a read error may underlie this. The chain employs TRBV6-5 and TRBJ1-3; a weak D match, TRBD1 (6 bases). This CDR3 comprises 14 residues. The germline V gene encodes CDR1 MNHEY and CDR2 SVGAGI. The CDR3 region has the DNA TGTGCCAGCAGCCCACACAGGGTTGGATACACCATATATTTT. Translating it yields CASSPHRVGYTIYF.

DNA for the CDR3: TGTGCCACCAGTGATTTATCTACCCATACGCAGTATTTT. Translation: CATSDLSTHTQYF. The chain is built from TRBV24-1 and TRBJ2-3; D remains unclear. Germline loops: CDR1 KGHDR, CDR2 SFDVKD. CDR3 length equals 13 residues. V lost 1 base to trimming and J lost 7 bases, with 8 bases between them.

This clone was counted a few times. The chain is built from TRBV6-6 and TRBJ1-1, with D perhaps matching TRBD1 (6 bases). Germline-derived CDR1 and CDR2 are MNHNY and SVGAGI (reference sequence). With 2 bases removed from V and 7 bases from J, the gap between germline ends came to 11 bases. This CDR3 is built from 13 residues. CDR3 coding DNA: TGTGCCAGCAGTTACAGGGGAGGGGGTGAAGCTTTCTTT. It codes for CASSYRGGGEAFF.

The V call is TRBV3-1 (or the pseudogene TRBV3-2), the J call TRBJ2-1, with 12 bases aligning to TRBD2. Looked up from germline, CDR1 is LGHDT and CDR2 is YNNKEL (reference sequence). This CDR3 is built from 16 residues. The J segment lost 7 bases and the V segment lost 4 bases, leaving 8 bases of the junction unmatched. This chain's CDR3 is CASSPGLAGKLNEQFF. CDR3 in DNA: TGTGCCAGCAGCCCCGGACTAGCGGGGAAGTTGAATGAGCAGTTCTTC.

The J gene is TRBJ1-2, the V gene TRBV4-3; no firm D call. Trimming stripped 2 bases from V and 2 bases from J, with 9 bases between. The germline CDR1 and CDR2 sequences are LGHNA and YSLEER. CDR3 size: 14 residues. CDR3 loop: CASSQTRLNYGYTF. The DNA for the CDR3 is TGCGCCAGCAGCCAAACCAGGCTCAACTATGGCTACACCTTC.

J is TRBJ2-3 and V is TRBV10-3; 11 nucleotides align to TRBD2. This CDR3 is 15 amino acids long. The germline gives CDR1 ENHRY, CDR2 SYGVKD. V lost 3 bases and J lost 5; bases outside the gene matches: 4. CDR3 residues: CAISEIAGGKDTQYF. The CDR3 bases are TGTGCCATCAGTGAAATAGCGGGGGGGAAAGATACGCAGTATTTT.

The chain joins TRBV6-5 to TRBJ2-2; TRBD1 matches 8 bases. The trim removed 1 base at V and 3 bases at J, leaving 1 base unmatched. The CDR3 loop spans 15 amino acids. From germline, CDR1 is MNHEY and CDR2 SVGAGI. The CDR3 loop is CASSYLQGDTGELFF. The DNA for the CDR3 is TGTGCCAGCAGTTACTTACAGGGGGACACCGGGGAGCTGTTTTTT.